One sample yielded the 22 T cell receptor beta chains listed below, sequenced in a study of cytomegalovirus exposure and HLA in healthy donors. 13 Jbeta primers and 60 Vbeta primers were used for the PCR. This table comes from immunoSEQ multiplex PCR, and its TCRdb copy is limited to in-frame clones, with some not included. The table lists about 100,000 clones, less than 85% of them singletons. Sample: PBMCs. These receptors came from a woman younger than 30 in good health and CMV-seropositive.

The chain couples TRBV9 to TRBJ2-7, with TRBD2 matching 14 bases. The CDR3 has 15 residues. Unmatched junction bases numbered 1, after V lost 3 bases and J lost 2 bases. Germline assignment: CDR1 SGDLS and CDR2 YYNGEE. The CDR3 bases are TGTGCCAGCAGCGAGGGACTAGCGGGAGCCTACGAGCAGTACTTC. It codes for CASSEGLAGAYEQYF.

This rearrangement joins TRBV7-9 to TRBJ1-2, with a tentative D call TRBD1 (5 bases). The germline CDR1 and CDR2 sequences are SEHNR and FQNEAQ (reference sequence). V was pared by 2 bases and J by 8 bases, with 9 bases between. This CDR3 region has 12 residues. The CDR3 loop is CASSLSGNGYTF. The DNA of the CDR3 is TGTGCCAGCAGCTTATCAGGGAACGGCTACACCTTC.

This clone was recorded a few times. The chain recombines TRBV4-2 with TRBJ2-3; possibly TRBD1 for D (6 bases). In germline, CDR1 is LGHNA, CDR2 YNFKEQ. The germline V and J ends were trimmed by 4 bases and 0 bases, with 17 bases remaining between them. The CDR3 covers 17 residues. The CDR3 nucleotides are TGTGCCAGCAGCCCCTCCGAGGGGGTATCGAGCACAGATACGCAGTATTTT. This gives the protein CASSPSEGVSSTDTQYF.

The chain has TRBV28 and TRBJ2-7; TRBD2 matches 10 bases. This CDR3 is 17 amino acids long. V lost 3 bases and J lost 3; bases outside the gene matches: 11. Germline CDR1 MDHEN, CDR2 SYDVKM. CDR3 bases: TGTGCCAGCAGTTTCGCACTAGCGGGAAATAGCGGCTACGAGCAGTACTTC. This encodes CASSFALAGNSGYEQYF. The variable domain in full, completed from reference TRBV28 and TRBJ2-7, reads DVKVTQSSRYLVKRTGEKVFLECVQDMDHENMFWYRQDPGLGLRLIYFSYDVKMKEKGDIPEGYSVSREKKERFSLILESASTNQTSMYLCASSFALAGNSGYEQYFGPGTRLTVT.

The rearrangement links TRBV30 to TRBJ1-5, with TRBD1 matching over 8 bases. The CDR3 covers 15 residues. V was pared by 2 bases and J by 4 bases, with 7 bases of the junction left unmatched. Germline lookup yields CDR1 GTSNPN and CDR2 SVGIG (reference sequence). CDR3 amino acids: CAWSLGTGHNQPQHF. As DNA, the CDR3 is TGTGCCTGGAGTCTTGGGACAGGTCATAATCAGCCCCAGCATTTT.

The chain recombines TRBV18 with TRBJ2-3; the D is unclear. Germline V CDR1 and CDR2: KGHSH, LQKENI. This CDR3 is built from 13 residues. V lost 3 bases to trimming and J lost 2 bases, with 6 bases between them. This chain's CDR3 is CASSPPVTDTQYF. Written as DNA, the CDR3 is TGTGCCAGCTCACCTCCGGTCACAGATACGCAGTATTTT.

The CDR3 loop is CASSVGVAPTDNEQFF. The CDR3 bases are TGTGCCAGCAGCGTAGGGGTAGCTCCAACCGATAATGAGCAGTTCTTC. The chain is built from TRBV9 and TRBJ2-1; D gene ambiguous. The germline gives CDR1 SGDLS, CDR2 YYNGEE. The V and J ends lost 0 bases and 7 bases respectively, with 17 bases between them. The CDR3 has 16 amino acids.

The CDR3 is CASSEGIQLNTEAFF. CDR3 DNA sequence: TGCGCCAGCAGCGAAGGTATACAGTTGAACACTGAAGCTTTCTTT. The V call is TRBV4-1, the J call TRBJ1-1; D uncertain. This CDR3 has 15 amino acids. Germline-derived CDR1 and CDR2 are MGHRA and YSYEKL. V was cut by 5 bases and J by 0 bases, with 13 bases left in between.

This clone was observed a handful of times. V and J are TRBV29-1 and TRBJ1-2; D is perhaps TRBD1 (5 bases). V was trimmed by 3 bases and J by 7 bases, leaving 12 bases between them. This CDR3 spans 12 amino acids. In germline, CDR1 is SQVTM, CDR2 ANQGSEA. The CDR3 DNA follows: TGCAGCGTTGAGCCAGGCGGGGGTGGCTACACCTTC. Protein sequence: CSVEPGGGGYTF.

The chain links TRBV18 to TRBJ2-7; 9 positions agree with TRBD1. The CDR3 is 14 residues long. V shed 3 bases, J shed 2 bases, and the junction held 2 bases outside the gene matches. Germline V gene data show CDR1 as KGHSH and CDR2 as LQKENI. CDR3 loop: CASSPRQGAYEQYF. The CDR3 region has the DNA TGTGCCAGCTCACCCCGACAGGGGGCCTACGAGCAGTACTTC.

The J gene is TRBJ1-2, the V gene TRBV18; TRBD1 aligns across 9 bases. CDR3 length equals 18 residues. Germline trimming cut 1 base from V and 3 bases from J; bases unmatched to any gene: 12. The V gene's germline CDR1 is KGHSH and CDR2 LQKENI. The CDR3 is CASSPLPLQGALDYGYTF. In DNA, the CDR3 is TGTGCCAGCTCACCACTACCCCTACAGGGGGCCCTCGACTATGGCTACACCTTC.

This clone has only one observation. Compared with germline, one end of the junction differs, possibly owing to a read error. This rearrangement joins TRBV10-1 to TRBJ2-7, with D perhaps matching TRBD2 (6 bases). Germline V gives CDR1 WNHNN, CDR2 SYGVQD (reference sequence). The CDR3 contains 11 residues. Written as DNA, the CDR3 is TGCGCCAGCAGTGATAGCGGACACTTACACTTC. Protein sequence: CASSDSGHLHF.

The rearrangement links TRBV28 to TRBJ1-1; 7 nucleotides align to TRBD1. Germline V CDR1 and CDR2: MDHEN, SYDVKM. The length of the CDR3 is 13 residues. Germline trimming cut 4 bases from V and 5 bases from J; bases unmatched to any gene: 4. The CDR3 nucleotides read TGTGCCAGCAGTTCCCCAGGGGGGACTGAAGCTTTCTTT. Amino acid sequence: CASSSPGGTEAFF. The whole variable domain, remainder taken from reference TRBV28 and TRBJ1-1, is DVKVTQSSRYLVKRTGEKVFLECVQDMDHENMFWYRQDPGLGLRLIYFSYDVKMKEKGDIPEGYSVSREKKERFSLILESASTNQTSMYLCASSSPGGTEAFFGQGTRLTVV.

V gene TRBV7-9 combines with J gene TRBJ1-1; 11 bases line up with TRBD1. The germline gives CDR1 SEHNR, CDR2 FQNEAQ (reference sequence). With V trimmed by 5 bases and J by 4 bases, 6 bases remained unmatched. This CDR3 is 15 amino acids long. The CDR3, as DNA: TGTGCCAGCAGCCCGGGGACAGGGGGGGCCACTGAAGCTTTCTTT. Translation: CASSPGTGGATEAFF.

There are a few counts of this clone. Other nucleotide sequences in the sample specify the same CDR3. This chain uses TRBV9 with TRBJ2-7, with 10 bases matching TRBD2. The V gene end was trimmed by 0 bases and the J gene end by 6 bases; junction bases not matched to a gene: 3. This CDR3 comprises 14 residues. CDR1 is SGDLS, CDR2 YYNGEE, per germline. DNA for the CDR3: TGTGCCAGCAGCGTAGGGCTAGCGGGAGTCGAGCAGTACTTC. Translation gives CASSVGLAGVEQYF. Looking up the rest from reference TRBV9 and TRBJ2-7 gives the full variable domain: DSGVTQTPKHLITATGQRVTLRCSPRSGDLSVYWYQQSLDQGLQFLIQYYNGEERAKGNILERFSAQQFPDLHSELNLSSLELGDSALYFCASSVGLAGVEQYFGPGTRLTVT.

The chain recombines TRBV29-1 with TRBJ2-1, with a weak D call TRBD2 (6 bases). Per germline, CDR1 SQVTM and CDR2 ANQGSEA. Trimming took 8 bases from V and 10 from J, leaving 18 bases between them. The CDR3 length is 12 residues. This chain's CDR3 is CSLVAVLDEQFF. For the CDR3, the DNA is TGCAGCCTTGTAGCGGTCTTGGACGAGCAGTTCTTC.

With regard to this clone: This specimen includes other DNA sequences encoding the same CDR3. The V and J genes are TRBV7-9 and TRBJ1-2; 12 bases map to TRBD1. The CDR3 sequence is 15 residues long. CDR1 is SEHNR and CDR2 is FQNEAQ in the germline V gene (reference sequence). V lost 3 bases to trimming and J lost 2 bases; unmatched junction nucleotides: 1. The CDR3 sequence: CASSFGTGGNYGYTF. DNA of the CDR3: TGTGCCAGCAGCTTCGGGACAGGGGGCAACTATGGCTACACCTTC.

The rearrangement links TRBV28 to TRBJ1-2; TRBD1 agrees at 7 bases. There are 13 residues in the CDR3. Trimming at V came to 4 bases and at J to 5 bases, leaving 4 bases not matched to a gene. CDR1 and CDR2 (germline): MDHEN, SYDVKM. In DNA, the CDR3 is TGTGCCAGCAGTTACCGGGACAGATATGGCTACACCTTC. Residues: CASSYRDRYGYTF.

This chain connects TRBV10-3 to TRBJ2-5; 10 bases fit TRBD2. V was clipped by 3 bases and J by 4 bases; unmatched bases: 5. CDR1 ENHRY and CDR2 SYGVKD come from the germline V gene. CDR3 length equals 15 residues. CDR3 nucleotides: TGTGCCATCAGTGACATAAGCGGGAGGGGAGAGACCCAGTACTTC. Protein sequence: CAISDISGRGETQYF.

With respect to this clone: The same CDR3 is also encoded by other DNA sequences in this sample. The chain recombines TRBV29-1 with TRBJ1-5, with 8 bases fitting TRBD1. This CDR3 spans 13 amino acids. Germline V gene sequence: CDR1 SQVTM, CDR2 ANQGSEA. V trimming: 4 bases; J trimming: 1 base; junction bases outside the gene matches: 0. CDR3 DNA: TGCAGCGTTGGACAGGGGAGCAATCAGCCCCAGCATTTT. Amino acid sequence: CSVGQGSNQPQHF.

A word on this clone: Its ends do not fully match the called genes, so a read error is possible. The chain employs TRBV30 and TRBJ1-1; D not certain. Germline assignment: CDR1 GTSNPN and CDR2 SVGIG (reference sequence). The CDR3 is 11 amino acids. The CDR3 nucleotides read TGTGCCTGGAGTCCCGGCGGCGGGAGCATCTTT. Residues: CAWSPGGGSIF.

This clone was seen ten or more times. The gene calls are TRBV4-2 and TRBJ2-1; the D is unclear. Germline values: CDR1 LGHNA, CDR2 YNFKEQ. CDR3 length equals 16 residues. The germline V and J ends were trimmed by 1 base and 2 bases, with 12 bases remaining between them. The DNA of the CDR3 is TGTGCCAGCAGCCAAGCCGCCGGAGTCACCTACAATGAGCAGTTCTTC. This encodes CASSQAAGVTYNEQFF.